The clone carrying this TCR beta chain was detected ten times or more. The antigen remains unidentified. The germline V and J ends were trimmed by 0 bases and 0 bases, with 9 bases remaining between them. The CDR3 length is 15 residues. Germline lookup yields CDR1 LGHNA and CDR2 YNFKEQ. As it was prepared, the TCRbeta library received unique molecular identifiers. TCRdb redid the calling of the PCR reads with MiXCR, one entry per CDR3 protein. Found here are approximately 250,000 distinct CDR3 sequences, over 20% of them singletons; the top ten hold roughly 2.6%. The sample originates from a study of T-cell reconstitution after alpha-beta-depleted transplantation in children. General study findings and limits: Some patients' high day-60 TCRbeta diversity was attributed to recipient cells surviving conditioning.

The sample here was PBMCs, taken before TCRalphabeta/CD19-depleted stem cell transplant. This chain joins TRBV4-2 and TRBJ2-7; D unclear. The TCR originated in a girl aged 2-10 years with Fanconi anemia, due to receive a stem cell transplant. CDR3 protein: CASSQEGRFSYEQYF. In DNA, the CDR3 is TGTGCCAGCAGCCAAGAGGGCAGATTCTCCTACGAGCAGTACTTC.